This T cell receptor (beta chain) was identified during a study of early T cells in non-severe SARS-CoV-2 infection. The protocol attached unique molecular identifiers to individual cDNA molecules. Via MiXCR, TCRdb re-called the 5' RACE reads, giving one row per CDR3 protein. The sample carries around 81,000 distinct CDR3 sequences, 11% to 15% recorded once. The V end was cut by 4 bases, the J end by 1 base, with 12 bases between. The CDR3 has 14 residues. CDR1 SQVTM and CDR2 ANQGSEA come from the germline V gene. The sample consisted of whole blood. This receptor was identified in an adult who was a healthcare worker with PCR-confirmed SARS-CoV-2 infection or an uninfected control (not recorded which). The chain links TRBV29-1 to TRBJ2-3; maybe TRBD1 (5 bases). CDR3: CSVGVGLGTDTQYF. DNA for the CDR3: TGCAGCGTTGGGGTGGGGCTGGGCACAGATACGCAGTATTTT.